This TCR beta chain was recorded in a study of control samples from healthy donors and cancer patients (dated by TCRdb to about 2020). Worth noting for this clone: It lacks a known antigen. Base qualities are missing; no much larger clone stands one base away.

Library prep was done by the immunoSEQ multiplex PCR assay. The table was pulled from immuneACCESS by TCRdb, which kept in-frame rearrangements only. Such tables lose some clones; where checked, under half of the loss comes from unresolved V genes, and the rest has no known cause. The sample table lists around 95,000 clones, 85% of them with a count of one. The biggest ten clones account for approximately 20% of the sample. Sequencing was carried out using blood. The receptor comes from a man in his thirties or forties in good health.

The CDR3: CASSLTENTEAFF. The nucleotide sequence reads as follows: TGTGCCAGCAGCCTGACCGAGAACACTGAAGCTTTCTTT. In this chain, TRBV3-1 (or the pseudogene TRBV3-2) is recombined with TRBJ1-1, with an unclear D gene assignment. The junction carries 7 bases between V and J, which are trimmed by 4 bases and 1 base respectively. Based on the germline V gene (reference sequence), the CDR1 and CDR2 sequences are LGHDT and YNNKEL. The CDR3 covers 13 residues, taking in both the cysteine and the phenylalanine. Only CDR3 DNA remains: 39 bases, in frame from the first base.